The 15 T cell receptor beta chains reported below all come from one sample, sequenced in a study of blood T cell repertoires in COVID-19. Measured with immunoSEQ multiplex PCR; TCRdb has only the in-frame clones, and not every one. The sample holds about 220,000 clones, around 80% seen once. The sequencing sample was made of peripheral blood. All receptors derive from a woman in her sixties or seventies who had recovered from COVID-19.

This chain connects TRBV5-1 to TRBJ1-1, with no clear D. The CDR3 length is 16 residues. Germline CDR1 and CDR2: SGHRS and YFSETQ. Trimming stripped 6 bases from V and 0 bases from J, with 18 bases between. CDR3 in DNA: TGCGCCAGCAACTCTGGAGGCAGAATAATGAACACTGAAGCTTTCTTT. Translation gives CASNSGGRIMNTEAFF.

The chain couples TRBV10-3 to TRBJ2-7; D unresolved. The germline gives CDR1 ENHRY, CDR2 SYGVKD. The CDR3 totals 12 residues. Between the trimmed V and J ends, which lost 3 bases and 3 bases, there was a span of 6 bases. DNA of the CDR3: TGTGCCATCAGTGATATCAGCTACGAGCAGTACTTC. Translation gives CAISDISYEQYF.

The chain employs TRBV7-8 and TRBJ1-2, with D perhaps matching TRBD1 (5 bases). Trimming cost V 0 bases and J 8 bases, with 16 bases left between them. This CDR3 is built from 15 residues. Germline V gives CDR1 SGHVS, CDR2 FQNEAQ. The CDR3 loop is CASSLARVGGGGYTF. Written as DNA, the CDR3 is TGTGCCAGCAGCTTAGCGCGGGTTGGGGGAGGGGGCTACACCTTC.

This clone has a handful of counts. The chain recombines TRBV30 with TRBJ1-5; TRBD1 might be the D (6 bases). From germline, CDR1 is GTSNPN and CDR2 SVGIG (reference sequence). V was clipped by 0 bases and J by 11 bases, with 14 bases between them. The CDR3 runs 13 residues. The CDR3 region has the DNA TGTGCCTGGAGTGTACAAAGGGACAAAGCCCAGCATTTT. It yields the protein CAWSVQRDKAQHF.

The V and J genes are TRBV3-1 (or the pseudogene TRBV3-2) and TRBJ2-7; 7 bases map to TRBD1. The germline gives CDR1 LGHDT, CDR2 YNNKEL (reference sequence). The CDR3 has 15 residues. After removal of 0 bases from V and 4 bases from J, the junction contained 6 bases not matched to a gene. The CDR3 spells CASSQETGAWYEQYF. The CDR3 DNA follows: TGTGCCAGCAGCCAAGAAACAGGGGCATGGTACGAGCAGTACTTC.

The V and J genes are TRBV5-1 and TRBJ2-7, with TRBD1 identical over 8 bases. The V gene's germline CDR1 is SGHRS and CDR2 YFSETQ. CDR3 size: 15 residues. The ends lost 3 bases at V and 2 bases at J; junction bases unmatched: 7. CDR3 sequence reads: CASSSAVTGAYEQYF. The CDR3 bases are TGCGCCAGCAGCTCCGCGGTGACAGGGGCCTACGAGCAGTACTTC.

This clone was recorded once. The chain has TRBV20-1 and TRBJ2-7; 9 nucleotides match TRBD1. The CDR3 spans 14 residues. Looked up from germline, CDR1 is DFQATT and CDR2 is SNEGSKA (reference sequence). Losses at the gene ends were 3 bases for V and 4 bases for J; bases not matched to a gene: 7. The CDR3: CSASRGQGKYEQYF. In nucleotides, the CDR3 is TGCAGTGCTAGTAGGGGACAGGGTAAATACGAGCAGTACTTC.

V is TRBV19 and J is TRBJ2-3, with TRBD1 identical over 12 bases. After removal of 5 bases from V and 4 bases from J, the junction contained 7 bases not matched to a gene. CDR1 and CDR2 (germline): LNHDA, SQIVND (reference sequence). This CDR3 region has 16 residues. The CDR3 nucleotides read TGTGCCAGTAGTTCACCGGGACAGGGGGCGGCAGATACGCAGTATTTT. Translation gives CASSSPGQGAADTQYF.

This clone occurred once. The chain carries TRBV24-1 and TRBJ1-3; tentative D call: TRBD1 (5 bases). Germline CDR1 KGHDR, CDR2 SFDVKD. The CDR3 extends over 17 amino acids. The V end was cut by 9 bases, the J end by 0 bases, with 20 bases between. CDR3 nucleotide sequence: TGTGCCACCTATGATTTCATAGGAGACAGCTCTGGAAACACCATATATTTT. Translation: CATYDFIGDSSGNTIYF.

This chain joins TRBV5-6 and TRBJ1-1; the match to TRBD1 covers 7 bases. The CDR3 covers 14 residues. The germline V gene has CDR1 SGHDT and CDR2 YYEEEE. V was clipped by 4 bases and J by 4 bases; unmatched bases: 7. Written as DNA, the CDR3 is TGTGCCAGCAGCGGCTCGAGGGGGCTCACTGAAGCTTTCTTT. It codes for CASSGSRGLTEAFF. Filled out from reference TRBV5-6 and TRBJ1-1, the complete variable domain reads DAGVTQSPTHLIKTRGQQVTLRCSPKSGHDTVSWYQQALGQGPQFIFQYYEEEERQRGNFPDRFSGHQFPNYSSELNVNALLLGDSALYLCASSGSRGLTEAFFGQGTRLTVV.

The chain uses TRBV30 and TRBJ2-4, with a weak D call TRBD1 (6 bases). This CDR3 has 14 residues. CDR1 GTSNPN and CDR2 SVGIG come from the germline V gene (reference sequence). The V and J ends lost 3 bases and 10 bases respectively, with 19 bases between them. CDR3 sequence (DNA): TGTGCCTGGAGCCTTAAAGGGGGAAAAGGGATTCAGTACTTC. This translates into CAWSLKGGKGIQYF.

This CDR3 is CASSRDIQPQHF. CDR3 DNA: TGTGCCAGCAGTAGGGACATTCAGCCCCAGCATTTT. The chain combines TRBV6-5 with TRBJ1-5, with D tentatively TRBD1 (6 bases). Germline V CDR1 and CDR2: MNHEY, SVGAGI. CDR3 length equals 12 residues. The ends were cut back, 5 bases at V and 6 bases at J, with 8 bases in the middle.

This sequence joins TRBV12-5 and TRBJ2-7; 9 nucleotides agree with TRBD1. Germline assignment: CDR1 LGHNT and CDR2 FRNRAP. Trimming removed 0 bases from V and 6 bases from J; junction bases left unmatched: 9. CDR3 length equals 16 residues. CDR3 bases: TGTGCTAGTGGTTTGGTAACGCGGGACAGGGTGGTCGAGCAGTACTTC. It is translated as CASGLVTRDRVVEQYF.

The J gene is TRBJ1-1, the V gene TRBV18; D possibly corresponds to TRBD1 (6 bases). The germline V gene has CDR1 KGHSH and CDR2 LQKENI. This CDR3 has 17 residues. The germline V and J ends were trimmed by 5 bases and 5 bases, with 24 bases remaining between them. CDR3 DNA: TGTGCCAGCTCAGCAGGGGCAGGGAGGGATCTGGTTACTGAAGCTTTCTTT. It specifies CASSAGAGRDLVTEAFF.

The chain couples TRBV27 to TRBJ1-5, with a possible D match to TRBD1 (5 bases). This CDR3 spans 15 amino acids. Trimming shortened V by 0 bases and J by 7 bases, and 13 bases separated the two germline ends. Germline lookup yields CDR1 MNHEY and CDR2 SMNVEV (reference sequence). The CDR3 nucleotides are TGTGCCAGCAGTTTATCGGGGGGAGGTCGGCAGCCCCAGCATTTT. Protein sequence: CASSLSGGGRQPQHF.